This is a list of T cell receptor beta chains from one sample in a study of blood T cell repertoires in COVID-19. Sequenced by immunoSEQ multiplex PCR; TCRdb stores in-frame clones only, minus some. The data hold around 99,000 clones, with approximately 87% observed a single time. The sample taken for sequencing was peripheral blood. These receptors all come from a woman in her fifties or sixties with acute or convalescent COVID-19. Each CDR3 is given with its conserved first and last residue. Clone size is not always given. Where it is, it says once, few, many or a class for expanded clones.

V gene: TRBV9; J gene: TRBJ1-3; clone size: NA; CDR3 protein: CASSAGGSSGNTIYF
V gene: TRBV5-6; J gene: TRBJ1-2; clone size: NA; CDR3 protein: CASSLRLYGYTF
V gene: TRBV15; J gene: TRBJ2-7; clone size: NA; CDR3 protein: CATSATIGQGASREQYF
V gene: TRBV2; J gene: TRBJ1-1; clone size: NA; CDR3 protein: CASNLLAGTEAFF
V gene: TRBV5-1; J gene: TRBJ2-3; clone size: NA; CDR3 protein: CASSLWDIDTQYF
V gene: TRBV7-2; J gene: TRBJ1-6; clone size: NA; CDR3 protein: CASSHGTGTTPLHF
V gene: TRBV12-2; J gene: TRBJ1-2; clone size: NA; CDR3 protein: CASRSRQGGYTF
V gene: TRBV19; J gene: TRBJ1-4; clone size: NA; CDR3 protein: CASGRQGGTNEKLFF
V gene: TRBV30; J gene: TRBJ2-4; clone size: once; CDR3 protein: CAWSVQTNIQYF
V gene: TRBV5-4; J gene: TRBJ2-1; clone size: NA; CDR3 protein: CASSLAGTSGNEQFF
V gene: TRBV3-1/TRBV3-2; J gene: TRBJ2-7; clone size: NA; CDR3 protein: CASSQGLAVPYEQYF
V gene: TRBV19; J gene: TRBJ1-1; clone size: NA; CDR3 protein: CASRQGVNTEAFF
V gene: TRBV6-4; J gene: TRBJ2-1; clone size: NA; CDR3 protein: CASSFREGNEQFF
V gene: TRBV5-6; J gene: TRBJ1-6; clone size: NA; CDR3 protein: CASSPVGGNSPLHF
V gene: TRBV7-9; J gene: TRBJ1-1; clone size: NA; CDR3 protein: CASSLSLGLEAFF
V gene: TRBV6-5; J gene: TRBJ1-2; clone size: NA; CDR3 protein: CASRATSGDPYGYTF
V gene: TRBV10-3; J gene: TRBJ2-3; clone size: NA; CDR3 protein: CAISESDRGGFTYTQYF
V gene: TRBV29-1; J gene: TRBJ2-3; clone size: NA; CDR3 protein: CSVATGAATSDTQYF
V gene: TRBV4-1; J gene: TRBJ2-2; clone size: NA; CDR3 protein: CASSPRSLLDRPNTGELFF
V gene: TRBV7-8; J gene: TRBJ2-1; clone size: NA; CDR3 protein: CASSRGLAEYYNEQFF
V gene: TRBV6-1; J gene: TRBJ2-2; clone size: many; CDR3 protein: CASSEAGGDTGELFF
V gene: TRBV28; J gene: TRBJ1-4; clone size: few; CDR3 protein: CASSFETGGDEKLFF
V gene: TRBV15; J gene: TRBJ2-7; clone size: once; CDR3 protein: CATSTPGQGASEQYF
V gene: TRBV28; J gene: TRBJ2-6; clone size: NA; CDR3 protein: CASSPGGSGANVLTF
V gene: TRBV24-1; J gene: TRBJ2-3; clone size: NA; CDR3 protein: CAVGQGATDTQYF
V gene: TRBV30; J gene: TRBJ1-6; clone size: once; CDR3 protein: CAWNRVYNSPLHF
V gene: TRBV19; J gene: TRBJ2-3; clone size: NA; CDR3 protein: CASTHMGTGGLNTQYF
V gene: TRBV3-1/TRBV3-2; J gene: TRBJ1-2; clone size: NA; CDR3 protein: CASSSGGLYGYTF
V gene: TRBV5-1; J gene: TRBJ2-3; clone size: NA; CDR3 protein: CASSFGTATDTQYF
V gene: TRBV9; J gene: TRBJ1-4; clone size: few; CDR3 protein: CASSVGELAEKLFF
V gene: TRBV5-5; J gene: TRBJ2-1; clone size: NA; CDR3 protein: CASSLAGGSSSYNEQFF
V gene: TRBV28; J gene: TRBJ1-3; clone size: NA; CDR3 protein: CASSLPSLSQSSGNTIYF
V gene: TRBV30; J gene: TRBJ1-4; clone size: NA; CDR3 protein: CAWAPGQPPEKLFF
V gene: TRBV10-3; J gene: TRBJ2-7; clone size: NA; CDR3 protein: CAISESGAGESYEQYF
V gene: TRBV19; J gene: TRBJ1-2; clone size: NA; CDR3 protein: CASNSWYYGYTF
V gene: TRBV7-9; J gene: TRBJ1-1; clone size: NA; CDR3 protein: CASSPRQGAEAFF
V gene: TRBV2; J gene: TRBJ2-2; clone size: NA; CDR3 protein: CASNRAGAGELFF
V gene: TRBV7-6; J gene: TRBJ1-1; clone size: once; CDR3 protein: CASSFPGLDF
V gene: TRBV5-1; J gene: TRBJ2-5; clone size: NA; CDR3 protein: CASSLRQGGEETQYF
V gene: TRBV7-9; J gene: TRBJ1-6; clone size: NA; CDR3 protein: CASSLDSGSPLHF
V gene: TRBV20-1; J gene: TRBJ2-1; clone size: few; CDR3 protein: CSANDSPGYNEQFF
V gene: TRBV2; J gene: TRBJ2-2; clone size: NA; CDR3 protein: CASVRDRNTGELFF
V gene: TRBV28; J gene: TRBJ1-6; clone size: NA; CDR3 protein: CASSFTRGAAPNSPLHF
V gene: TRBV5-1; J gene: TRBJ2-3; clone size: once; CDR3 protein: CASSLLEGTEAQYF
V gene: TRBV28; J gene: TRBJ2-5; clone size: NA; CDR3 protein: CASSLSIRTTQYF
V gene: TRBV19; J gene: TRBJ1-6; clone size: NA; CDR3 protein: CASRTGLGDNSPLHF
V gene: TRBV5-8; J gene: TRBJ2-2; clone size: few; CDR3 protein: CASSVLAGNTGELFF
V gene: TRBV28; J gene: TRBJ1-3; clone size: NA; CDR3 protein: CASSSEYTFSGNTIYF
V gene: TRBV2; J gene: TRBJ1-5; clone size: once; CDR3 protein: CASSEADGRFSNQPQHF
V gene: TRBV4-3; J gene: TRBJ1-5; clone size: NA; CDR3 protein: CASSIHRDSNQPQHF
V gene: TRBV28; J gene: TRBJ2-3; clone size: NA; CDR3 protein: CATLAGMTDTQYF
V gene: TRBV9; J gene: TRBJ2-3; clone size: NA; CDR3 protein: CASSASLAGTDTQYF
V gene: TRBV20-1; J gene: TRBJ2-1; clone size: NA; CDR3 protein: CSASGGRAGEQFF
V gene: TRBV30; J gene: TRBJ1-1; clone size: NA; CDR3 protein: CAWSPGGTEAFF
V gene: TRBV23-1; J gene: TRBJ2-1; clone size: few; CDR3 protein: CASSQSLADGDEQFF